Sequencing of this T cell receptor (beta chain) was carried out in a study of cytomegalovirus exposure and HLA in healthy donors. The study's findings and limits: It was reported that the classifier diagnosed cytomegalovirus status with high specificity and sensitivity in both the original and validation cohorts. A later analysis linked a missense variant in DCLRE1C to the trimming of TCR beta V and J genes. Per a prior analysis, the majority of TCR beta V segments were productive roughly 87% or roughly 30% of the time.

The CDR3 consists of 15 residues. CDR1 and CDR2 (germline): LNHDA, SQIVND (reference sequence). V was clipped by 5 bases and J by 8 bases; unmatched bases: 5. It was with 60 Vbeta and 13 Jbeta primers that the PCR ran. Profiling relied on immunoSEQ multiplex PCR, and the TCRdb table lists in-frame clones only, not all of them. The sample yields roughly 160,000 clones, roughly 77% seen once. As concerns this clone: Its target is unknown.

The source material was PBMCs. This rearrangement joins TRBV19 to TRBJ1-6, with TRBD1 matching 11 bases. The source of this sequence is a man under 40 in good health and CMV-seropositive. The CDR3 DNA is TGTGCCAGTAGTCGGACAGGGGGCCTGGATTCACCCCTCCACTTT. This encodes CASSRTGGLDSPLHF.